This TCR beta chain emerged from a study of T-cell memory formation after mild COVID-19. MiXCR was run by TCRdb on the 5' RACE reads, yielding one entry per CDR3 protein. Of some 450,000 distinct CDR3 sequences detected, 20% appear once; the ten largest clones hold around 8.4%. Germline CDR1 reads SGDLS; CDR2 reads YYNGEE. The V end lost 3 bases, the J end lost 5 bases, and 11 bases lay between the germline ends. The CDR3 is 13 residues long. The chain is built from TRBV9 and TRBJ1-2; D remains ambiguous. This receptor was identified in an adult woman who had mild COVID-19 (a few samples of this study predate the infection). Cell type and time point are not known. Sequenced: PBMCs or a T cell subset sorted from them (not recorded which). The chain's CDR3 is CASSAEGPYGYTF. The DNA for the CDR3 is TGTGCCAGCAGCGCCGAAGGCCCATATGGCTACACCTTC. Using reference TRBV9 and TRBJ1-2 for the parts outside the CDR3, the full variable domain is DSGVTQTPKHLITATGQRVTLRCSPRSGDLSVYWYQQSLDQGLQFLIQYYNGEERAKGNILERFSAQQFPDLHSELNLSSLELGDSALYFCASSAEGPYGYTFGSGTRLTVV.